The rows below give T cell receptor beta chains drawn from one sample of a study of STAT5B mutations in CD4+ large granular lymphocyte leukemia. Produced via immunoSEQ multiplex PCR; TCRdb's table is partial and in-frame only. The sample has about 48,000 clones; roughly three quarters are singletons. Sample: CD4+ T cells from blood buffy coats. The receptor set was obtained from a human donor in good health. The CDR3 runs from the conserved cysteine through the conserved F or W. The D gene is left open where the match is weak. The size field is filled for only some rows; it gives once, few, many or a size class.

d_gene,abundance,j_gene,v_gene,CDR3aa,CDR3nt
NA,NA,TRBJ2-5,TRBV4-1,CASSQELYGGEETQYF,TGCGCCAGCAGCCAAGAACTATACGGGGGAGAAGAGACCCAGTACTTC
TRBD1,NA,TRBJ2-7,TRBV7-8,CASSLGPGQGAYEQYF,TGTGCCAGCAGCTTGGGCCCGGGACAGGGGGCTTACGAGCAGTACTTC
TRBD2,NA,TRBJ2-5,TRBV7-2,CASSYIASGGSGTQYF,TGTGCCAGCAGCTATATCGCTAGCGGGGGGTCAGGGACCCAGTACTTC
TRBD2,NA,TRBJ2-3,TRBV7-9,CASSPFGGVSTDTQYF,TGTGCCAGCAGCCCGTTCGGGGGGGTAAGCACAGATACGCAGTATTTT
NA,few,TRBJ1-4,TRBV18,CASGTGSTGNEKLFF,TGTGCCAGCGGCACAGGGTCGACGGGTAATGAAAAACTGTTTTTT
TRBD1,NA,TRBJ1-2,TRBV5-6,CASSYYRGASFF,TGTGCCAGCAGCTATTACAGGGGGGCGTCCTTCTTC
NA,NA,TRBJ1-5,TRBV6-1,CASSEGMAVNQPQHF,TGTGCCAGCAGTGAAGGGATGGCAGTTAATCAGCCCCAGCATTTT
TRBD1,NA,TRBJ2-5,TRBV19,CASSLNRGETQYF,TGTGCCAGTAGTCTCAACAGGGGGGAGACCCAGTACTTC
TRBD1,NA,TRBJ1-4,TRBV6-1,CASSLQGAGEKLFF,TGTGCCAGCAGTCTACAGGGGGCAGGTGAAAAACTGTTTTTT
TRBD1,NA,TRBJ1-2,TRBV9,CASSVRDRDGGYTF,TGTGCCAGCAGCGTAAGGGACAGGGACGGTGGCTACACCTTC
TRBD1,NA,TRBJ2-7,TRBV6-1,CASSDDRVHEQYF,TGTGCCAGCAGTGACGACAGGGTCCACGAGCAGTACTTC
NA,NA,TRBJ1-4,TRBV6-5,CASSVQGPVEKLFF,TGTGCCAGCAGTGTACAGGGACCTGTTGAAAAACTGTTTTTT
TRBD1,NA,TRBJ2-5,TRBV7-8,CASSSSTQTGWETQYF,TGTGCCAGCAGCTCTAGTACCCAGACAGGGTGGGAGACCCAGTACTTC
NA,once,TRBJ1-6,TRBV7-9,CASSPPGLPESPLHF,TGTGCCAGCAGCCCACCGGGACTCCCTGAGTCACCCCTCCACTTT
NA,once,TRBJ1-4,TRBV27,CASSPLWVANEKLFF,TGTGCCAGCAGTCCTTTATGGGTAGCTAATGAAAAACTGTTTTTT
NA,once,TRBJ1-1,TRBV19,CASSILPTALLNTEAFF,TGTGCCAGTAGTATTCTCCCGACAGCACTATTGAACACTGAAGCTTTCTTT
NA,few,TRBJ2-3,TRBV19,CATPRGPQSTDTQYF,TGTGCCACCCCGCGGGGACCGCAGAGCACAGATACGCAGTATTTT
TRBD1,NA,TRBJ1-5,TRBV30,CAYRGTGGQPQHF,TGTGCCTACAGGGGGACAGGGGGTCAGCCCCAGCATTTT
NA,NA,TRBJ1-5,TRBV30,CAWSLNNQPQHF,TGTGCCTGGAGTCTGAACAATCAGCCCCAGCATTTT
TRBD1,few,TRBJ1-4,TRBV28,CASSLGGEGANEKLFF,TGTGCCAGCAGTTTAGGGGGGGAGGGGGCCAATGAAAAACTGTTTTTT
NA,NA,TRBJ2-3,TRBV28,CASSSRGPSTDTQYF,TGTGCCAGCAGTTCGCGGGGGCCTAGCACAGATACGCAGTATTTT
TRBD2,NA,TRBJ2-3,TRBV5-1,CASSYTSGGALLSTDTQYF,TGCGCCAGCAGCTATACTAGCGGGGGGGCCCTCCTTAGCACAGATACGCAGTATTTT
NA,NA,TRBJ2-5,TRBV7-7,CASSQLSETQYF,TGTGCTAGCAGCCAATTGTCAGAGACCCAGTACTTC
TRBD1,NA,TRBJ1-4,TRBV5-8,CASSKLPGQGHEKLFF,TGTGCCAGCAGCAAGCTACCGGGACAGGGACATGAAAAACTGTTTTTT
NA,NA,TRBJ2-1,TRBV6-1,CASSEFRGNNEQFF,TGTGCCAGCAGTGAATTTCGGGGGAACAATGAGCAGTTCTTC
TRBD1,NA,TRBJ2-3,TRBV7-8,CASSRQGSTDTQYF,TGTGCCAGCAGCCGACAGGGGTCCACAGATACGCAGTATTTT
TRBD2,NA,TRBJ2-3,TRBV4-1,CASSSGLDGTGTDTQYF,TGCGCCAGCAGTTCCGGACTAGATGGGACGGGCACAGATACGCAGTATTTT
TRBD1,NA,TRBJ2-7,TRBV25-1,CASSGQGATYEQYF,TGTGCCAGCAGTGGACAGGGGGCGACCTACGAGCAGTACTTC
NA,NA,TRBJ1-2,TRBV30,CAWSVRGIGDGYTF,TGTGCCTGGAGTGTACGGGGGATTGGGGATGGCTACACCTTC
NA,NA,TRBJ1-5,TRBV21-1,CASIHWHHQPQHF,TGTGCCAGCATACATTGGCATCATCAGCCCCAGCATTTT
NA,NA,TRBJ2-2,TRBV11-2,CASSLDSFKQYLVNTGELFF,TGTGCCAGCAGCTTAGATTCATTCAAGCAATACCTCGTTAACACCGGGGAGCTGTTTTTT
NA,few,TRBJ1-3,TRBV7-2,CASREQGSSGNTIYF,TGTGCCAGCAGGGAACAGGGTAGCTCTGGAAACACCATATATTTT
NA,few,TRBJ1-1,TRBV7-8,CASSLVLAEAFF,TGTGCCAGCAGCTTAGTGCTGGCTGAAGCTTTCTTT